This T cell receptor beta chain originates from a study of cytomegalovirus exposure and HLA in healthy donors. Study summary: Clustering assigned 70% to 90% of the approximately 430 genotyped donors to the Caucasian-associated ancestry cluster.

Worth noting for this clone: Its antigen is not known.

Use of 60 Vbeta and 13 Jbeta primers characterized the PCR. Method: immunoSEQ multiplex PCR; TCRdb's copy keeps in-frame clones and lacks some. The profile shows about 89,000 clones, roughly three quarters of them singletons. General study results and limits: TCR beta V- and J-gene trimming was later associated with a missense DCLRE1C variant.

The source material was PBMCs. The clonotype comes from a man aged 25-45 years in good health and CMV-seronegative.

The CDR3 DNA sequence: TGTGCCAGCAGTAATTTCCGGGACAGGGGGCACGGCTACACCTTC. Translated: CASSNFRDRGHGYTF. V usage is TRBV6-1 and J usage is TRBJ1-2; TRBD1 aligns across 12 bases. Trimming cost V 5 bases and J 8 bases; bases outside gene matches: 9. The germline CDR1 and CDR2 sequences are MNHNS and SASEGT. This CDR3 is built from 15 residues.